This TCR beta chain was observed in a study of PD-1 blockade in classical Hodgkin lymphoma. This clone occurred once. Its cognate antigen is unknown. This CDR3 region has 13 residues. Germline CDR1 and CDR2: MRHNA and SNTAGT. Trimming pared 2 bases from V and 3 bases from J, leaving 5 bases between. Study findings and constraints: Repertoires differed for reasons still undefined, possibly disease activity or prior therapy. Newly diagnosed patients were reported to exhibit reduced baseline TCR diversity relative to healthy donors. Compared with baseline, CD4+ but not CD8+ TCR diversity had risen significantly by C4D1.

TCRdb keeps only in-frame clones here, not all; method: immunoSEQ multiplex PCR. This table holds under 95,000 clones, roughly 91% found once. Relapse after autologous stem cell transplantation occurred in every patient, and brentuximab vedotin exposure varied. The sequence was collected from a human donor with classical Hodgkin lymphoma. The chain joins TRBV6-4 to TRBJ1-5; D not certain. Sequencing was performed on peripheral blood mononuclear cells (PBMCs), taken at baseline. CDR3 residues: CASSDGDNQPQHF. In DNA, the CDR3 is TGTGCCAGCAGTGACGGTGACAATCAGCCCCAGCATTTT.